This TCR beta chain was recorded in a study of T cell responses to AZD1222 COVID-19 vaccine. Broader study findings: Baseline seropositives among AZD1222 recipients totaled only 5 to 7.

Notes on this clone: Its antigen is still unknown.

The repertoire was sequenced with immunoSEQ multiplex PCR; TCRdb's copy has only in-frame clones and lacks some. In the table there are about 93,000 clones, roughly 86% of which are singletons. The V and J ends lost 5 bases and 7 bases, in that order; junction bases with no gene match: 13. This CDR3 comprises 15 residues. Germline V gene sequence: CDR1 LNHDA, CDR2 SQIVND (reference sequence). This TCR was recovered from an adult in good health. This chain joins TRBV19 and TRBJ2-5, with 7 nucleotides matching TRBD1. The specimen was peripheral blood, collected on day 0 of MenACWY control vaccination. CDR3 bases: TGTGCCAGTAGTGACCCGGGACAGATCACAGGGACCCAGTACTTC. As protein: CASSDPGQITGTQYF.